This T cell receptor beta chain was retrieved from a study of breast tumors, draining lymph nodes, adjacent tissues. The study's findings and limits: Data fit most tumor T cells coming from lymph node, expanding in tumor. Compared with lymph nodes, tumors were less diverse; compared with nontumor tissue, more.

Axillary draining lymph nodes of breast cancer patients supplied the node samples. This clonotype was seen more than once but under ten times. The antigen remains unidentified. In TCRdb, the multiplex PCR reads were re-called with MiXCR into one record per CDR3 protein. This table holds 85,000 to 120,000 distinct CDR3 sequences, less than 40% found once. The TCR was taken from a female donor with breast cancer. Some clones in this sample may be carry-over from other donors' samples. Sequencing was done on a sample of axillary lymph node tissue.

The CDR3 nucleotides are TGCGCCAGCAGCTTGCGGAGTGTGAACACTGAAGCTTTCTTT. The encoded protein is CASSLRSVNTEAFF. The chain uses TRBV5-1 and TRBJ1-1; D uncertain. Per germline, CDR1 SGHRS and CDR2 YFSETQ. This CDR3 has 14 amino acids. Trimming cost V 1 base and J 0 bases, with 7 bases left between them.